This is a list of T cell receptor beta chains from one sample in a study of CXCR3-negative and CXCR3-positive naive CD8 T cells. From the 5' RACE reads, TCRdb lists one entry per CDR3 protein and no DNA. The sample's table shows thousands of distinct CDR3 sequences. Sequencing was performed on naive CXCR3- CD8+ T cells from blood. These receptors were collected from a human donor in good health. Some clones in this sample may be carry-over from other donors' samples. The CDR3 runs from the conserved cysteine through the conserved F or W. Fields, in order: V gene, J gene, clone size, CDR3 protein. Clone size is shown for a subset of rows, as once, few, many or a class of expanded clone.

TRBV7-9,TRBJ1-3,.,CASRPDRSGNTIYF
TRBV9,TRBJ2-5,.,CASSVWGLAGEETQYF
TRBV7-6,TRBJ2-7,.,CASSLGEDSYEQYF
TRBV29-1,TRBJ2-7,.,CSVEVTVEGLYEQYF
TRBV29-1,TRBJ1-1,.,CSVEGTENTEAFF
TRBV10-3,TRBJ1-1,medium-sized,CAISDGQGITEAFF
TRBV7-2,TRBJ2-2,.,CASSPVSAGELFF
TRBV10-3,TRBJ1-2,.,CAISESGEDYGYTF
TRBV29-1,TRBJ2-1,.,CSPYRLAGGNEQFF
TRBV20-1,TRBJ1-2,.,CSARGRAGYGYTF
TRBV5-1,TRBJ2-1,.,CASSSLRTLEGNEQFF
TRBV6-5,TRBJ1-1,.,CATRQGLGTPEAFF
TRBV9,TRBJ1-6,.,CASSVDDRDFSPLHF
TRBV29-1,TRBJ2-3,medium-sized,CSVEYGGRGYSTDTQYF
TRBV2,TRBJ1-1,medium-sized,CASSSTGPRGAFF
TRBV21-1,TRBJ1-1,.,CASSKEMCWTPGGNTEAFF
TRBV20-1,TRBJ2-3,.,CSARDPDGTDTQYF
TRBV29-1,TRBJ2-5,medium-sized,CSVNGGTSQETQYF
TRBV29-1,TRBJ2-5,medium-sized,CSAYPGQGNPAETQYF
TRBV6-5,TRBJ2-7,medium-sized,CASSPLAETLGYEQYF